This passage covers 21 T cell receptor beta chains from one sample sequenced in a study of blood T cells in healthy people across ages. Combining a sample-barcoded 5' primer with a J-beta primer mix, a second PCR ran for roughly 6 to 12 cycles. TCRdb recomputed calls from the 5' RACE reads with MiXCR, one row per CDR3 protein. The sample has approximately 1,100,000 distinct CDR3 sequences, 40% to 55% seen once. The sample consisted of blood. These receptors were taken from a woman aged 60-75 years in good health.

The sample holds many counts of this clonotype. This chain connects TRBV27 to TRBJ2-7; possibly TRBD1 or TRBD2 for D (5 bases each). Trimming cost V 1 base and J 6 bases, with 10 bases left between them. The CDR3 is made up of 13 amino acids. Looked up from germline, CDR1 is MNHEY and CDR2 is SMNVEV (reference sequence). DNA of the CDR3: TGTGCCAGCAGTTTATTCGGGACGAGCGAGCAGTACTTC. Translated, it gives CASSLFGTSEQYF.

The chain recombines TRBV5-1 with TRBJ2-5; perhaps TRBD1 as D (6 bases). Germline V gives CDR1 SGHRS, CDR2 YFSETQ. V shed 4 bases and J shed 2 bases, with 15 bases lying between them. This CDR3 region has 15 residues. The CDR3: CASSRVGAWQETQYF. CDR3 coding DNA: TGCGCCAGCAGCAGGGTGGGGGCTTGGCAAGAGACCCAGTACTTC. Together with reference TRBV5-1 and TRBJ2-5, the CDR3 gives the full variable domain: KAGVTQTPRYLIKTRGQQVTLSCSPISGHRSVSWYQQTPGQGLQFLFEYFSETQRNKGNFPGRFSGRQFSNSRSEMNVSTLELGDSALYLCASSRVGAWQETQYFGPGTRLLVL.

The chain combines TRBV3-1 with TRBJ2-1; no reliable D call. This CDR3 spans 15 amino acids. Germline V gene sequence: CDR1 LGHDT, CDR2 YNNKEL (reference sequence). The V and J ends lost 0 bases and 4 bases respectively, with 10 bases between them. The CDR3 DNA reads as TGTGCCAGCAGCCAAGATTGGCTAGAGTACAATGAGCAGTTCTTC. Its translation is CASSQDWLEYNEQFF.

The chain joins TRBV6-5 to TRBJ1-5, with D perhaps TRBD1 (6 bases). The germline V gene encodes CDR1 MNHEY and CDR2 SVGAGI. The CDR3 has 16 amino acids. Trimming took 6 bases from V and 1 from J, leaving 16 bases between them. The chain's CDR3 is CASRGGGTLSNQPQHF. The DNA for the CDR3 is TGTGCCAGCAGGGGGGGCGGGACGTTGAGCAATCAGCCCCAGCATTTT.

The V gene is TRBV28, the J gene TRBJ2-5, with 9 bases fitting TRBD1. Trimming took 6 bases from V and 13 from J; bases not matched to a gene: 3. CDR1 and CDR2 from the germline V gene are MDHEN and SYDVKM. The CDR3 is 10 residues long. In nucleotides, the CDR3 is TGTGCCAGCAGCCCGGGACAGGGGTACTTC. This sequence encodes CASSPGQGYF.

The chain uses TRBV20-1 and TRBJ1-2; no clear D. V lost 3 bases, J lost 4 bases, and 15 bases lay in between. Germline V gives CDR1 DFQATT, CDR2 SNEGSKA (reference sequence). This CDR3 contains 14 residues. The DNA for the CDR3 is TGCAGTGCTAGTGGGCGGGAAATCGTCTATGGCTACACCTTC. The encoded protein is CSASGREIVYGYTF.

This clonotype turned up a few times. The rearrangement links TRBV29-1 to TRBJ1-2, with 8 bases lining up with TRBD1. The V segment lost 6 bases and the J segment 5 bases; nucleotides outside the gene matches: 8. Germline lookup yields CDR1 SQVTM and CDR2 ANQGSEA. This CDR3 has 13 amino acids. The CDR3 DNA sequence: TGCAGCGTGGACAGGGCGGCGACTTATGGCTACACCTTC. Translating it yields CSVDRAATYGYTF.

This clonotype came up a few times. The chain uses TRBV20-1 and TRBJ2-7; D assignment may be TRBD1 or TRBD2 (5 bases each). Germline CDR1 DFQATT, CDR2 SNEGSKA (reference sequence). There are 13 residues in the CDR3. The V gene lost 5 bases and the J gene lost 0 bases, with 11 bases spanning the gap. This chain's CDR3 is CSAPGASSYEQYF. The CDR3 nucleotides read TGCAGTGCTCCCGGGGCCAGCTCCTACGAGCAGTACTTC.

CDR3 sequence reads: CASSQVVGTSGNTGELFF. The CDR3 nucleotides read TGTGCCAGCAGCCAAGTGGTCGGGACTAGCGGGAACACCGGGGAGCTGTTTTTT. The rearrangement links TRBV3-1 to TRBJ2-2, with 11 positions matching TRBD2. This CDR3 spans 18 amino acids. Germline values: CDR1 LGHDT, CDR2 YNNKEL (reference sequence). Trimming at V came to 1 base and at J to 1 base, leaving 5 bases not matched to a gene. Combining the CDR3 with reference TRBV3-1 and TRBJ2-2 gives the whole variable domain DTAVSQTPKYLVTQMGNDKSIKCEQNLGHDTMYWYKQDSKKFLKIMFSYNNKELIINETVPNRFSPKSPDKAHLNLHINSLELGDSAVYFCASSQVVGTSGNTGELFFGEGSRLTVL.

V gene TRBV20-1 combines with J gene TRBJ2-7; D possibly corresponds to TRBD1 (5 bases). The J call may not be correct, given that the DNA end is closer to TRBJ2-5. In germline, CDR1 is DFQATT, CDR2 SNEGSKA (reference sequence). CDR3 length: 16 residues. The CDR3 DNA is TGCAGTGCTAGTCTTCCAGGGTTATCCCGTGGAGAGACCCAGTACTTC. Protein: CSASLPGLSRGETQYF.

The J gene is TRBJ2-5, the V gene TRBV25-1; D gene uncertain. Judging by the DNA end, TRBJ2-4 fits better; the J call may be wrong. CDR3 length: 14 residues. Germline loops: CDR1 MGHDK, CDR2 SYGVNS. CDR3 region: CASSESRTGNIQYF. The DNA for the CDR3 is TGTGCCAGCAGTGAATCCCGGACGGGAAACATTCAGTACTTC.

V is TRBV14 and J is TRBJ2-1; no firm D call. Trimming stripped 0 bases from V and 9 bases from J, with 6 bases between. The CDR3 sequence is 12 residues long. In germline, CDR1 is SGHDN, CDR2 FVKESK. The CDR3 is CASSQELTEQFF. The CDR3 nucleotides are TGTGCCAGCAGCCAAGAGTTAACTGAGCAGTTCTTC.

The chain couples TRBV9 to TRBJ2-1; no definite D call. Germline V gene lookup returns CDR1 SGDLS and CDR2 YYNGEE. Trimming stripped 3 bases from V and 6 bases from J, with 16 bases between. The CDR3 is 15 residues long. Here the CDR3 reads CASSGASIAGNEQFF. The CDR3 nucleotides read TGTGCCAGCAGCGGGGCTTCCATAGCTGGCAATGAGCAGTTCTTC.

The rearrangement joins TRBV7-3 to TRBJ2-3; 7 bases align to TRBD2. Losses at the gene ends were 5 bases for V and 2 bases for J; bases not matched to a gene: 4. Germline V lookup: CDR1 SGHTA, CDR2 FQGTGA. The CDR3 has 14 amino acids. The CDR3 protein is CASSRGTTTDTQYF. For the CDR3, the DNA is TGTGCCAGCAGCCGAGGGACTACCACAGATACGCAGTATTTT. Looking up the rest from reference TRBV7-3 and TRBJ2-3 gives the full variable domain: GAGVSQTPSNKVTEKGKYVELRCDPISGHTALYWYRQSLGQGPEFLIYFQGTGAADDSGLPNDRFFAVRPEGSVSTLKIQRTERGDSAVYLCASSRGTTTDTQYFGPGTRLTVL.

This clonotype was observed a handful of times. The CDR3 sequence is CATSRGGPYEQYF. In DNA form, the CDR3 reads TGTGCCACCAGCAGAGGAGGTCCCTACGAGCAGTACTTC. The V and J genes are TRBV15 and TRBJ2-7; D unresolved. V lost 1 base and J lost 2, with 6 bases in between. CDR1 and CDR2 (germline): LNHNV, YYDKDF (reference sequence). The CDR3 is 13 amino acids.

The chain carries TRBV6-5 and TRBJ2-1; TRBD2 agrees at 12 bases. The germline V gene encodes CDR1 MNHEY and CDR2 SVGAGI. This CDR3 has 19 residues. The V gene end was trimmed by 4 bases and the J gene end by 3 bases; junction bases not matched to a gene: 13. Here the CDR3 DNA reads TGTGCCAGCAGTTCCCGTTACCGGACTAGCGGGAAAGTCTACAATGAGCAGTTCTTC. This gives the protein CASSSRYRTSGKVYNEQFF.

This clonotype appeared a few times. The chain employs TRBV20-1 and TRBJ2-1, with a tentative D call TRBD2 (6 bases). CDR1 is DFQATT, CDR2 SNEGSKA, per germline (reference sequence). The CDR3 runs 15 residues. V was clipped by 6 bases and J by 1 base, with 16 bases between them. Written as DNA, the CDR3 is TGCAGTGCCTCGGGACTTCCTACATCCTACAATGAGCAGTTCTTC. It codes for CSASGLPTSYNEQFF.

To note about this clonotype: At one end the junction does not follow the germline gene, possibly because of a read error. This rearrangement joins TRBV6-1 to TRBJ2-6; D is ambiguous. The CDR3 length is 17 residues. Germline V lookup: CDR1 MNHNS, CDR2 SASEGT. The CDR3 DNA sequence: TGTACCAGCAGCCCAGCAGGTTGGGGTACCGGGGCCAACGTCCTGACTTTC. Protein sequence: CTSSPAGWGTGANVLTF.

The gene calls are TRBV4-1 and TRBJ2-3; D call uncertain. Trimming took 2 bases from V and 4 from J, leaving 16 bases between them. Per germline, CDR1 MGHRA and CDR2 YSYEKL. This CDR3 contains 16 residues. The CDR3: CASSQRPDAAPDTQYF. The CDR3 region has the DNA TGCGCCAGCAGCCAAAGGCCGGATGCGGCCCCAGATACGCAGTATTTT.

This clonotype is labeled as medium-sized. The CDR3 DNA follows: TGCAGTAGTTTTTCGGGAGGCACCCAGCAGTATTTT. Translating gives CSSFSGGTQQYF. The V gene is TRBV29-1, the J gene TRBJ2-3; 7 bases fit TRBD2. Germline CDR1 SQVTM, CDR2 ANQGSEA. CDR3 length: 12 amino acids.

The chain carries TRBV3-1 and TRBJ2-6; 7 nucleotides match TRBD1. Germline-derived CDR1 and CDR2 are LGHDT and YNNKEL (reference sequence). V was clipped by 1 base and J by 2 bases; unmatched bases: 8. The CDR3 loop spans 18 amino acids. DNA of the CDR3: TGTGCCAGCAGCCAAGGCCCTGGAGACAGGGCTGGGGCCAACGTCCTGACTTTC. Amino acids: CASSQGPGDRAGANVLTF.